This T cell receptor (beta chain) was observed in a study of blood T cell repertoires in COVID-19 (dated by TCRdb to 2018 to 2021). Concerning the study at large: Collaborator samples came from the United States, Italy and Spain and covered acute and convalescent phases of COVID-19. The material from the prospective study consisted of cDNA or gDNA derived from T cells, B-cell-depleted T cells, or PBMCs. Subjects who had been exposed to COVID-19, were actively infected with it, or had recovered from it provided the deeply sampled blood TCRbeta repertoires that made up the dataset. The repertoires were released in a freely available public database intended as a resource for research on the immune response to SARS-CoV-2. Samples came from the ongoing ImmuneRACE study (first 160 participants) plus 1,254 subjects from 6 global collaborators. The sample metadata nearly always contained a de-identified subject ID, COVID-19 status, age in years and sex. Where HLA class I and class II types were available, the types were taken from metadata supplied by the sample provider, not from assay-based typing. On the study overall, not on this receptor specifically: The quantity of clinical and demographic metadata differed by source and by participant and was supplied without curation.

Germline trimming amounts to 5 bases on V and 1 base on J, with 4 as the count of junction bases outside the gene matches. According to the germline V gene, CDR1 reads SGHAT and CDR2 reads FQNNGV. Spanning cysteine to phenylalanine, the CDR3 consists of 15 amino acids. The read is trimmed to its CDR3 DNA, 45 bases read in frame from base 1. Whole blood was collected in K2EDTA tubes by collaborating institutions according to the institutions' own protocols. For TCRbeta analysis, collaborator samples were shipped as frozen whole blood, as isolated PBMCs, or as DNA extracted from either sample type. TCRbeta CDR3 regions were amplified from genomic DNA by means of the immunoSEQ Assay, a bias-controlled multiplex PCR. Per the original workflow: Nucleated cell counts per sample were estimated from amplification of reference gene primers within the assay. To quantify the absolute abundance of each unique TCRbeta CDR3 rearrangement, sequence reads were collapsed and filtered. For each sample, productive Simpson clonality was calculated as the square root of Simpson's diversity index over productive rearrangements. TCRdb retrieved this table from immuneACCESS and kept in-frame rearrangements only. Not all clones are present; in checked studies, unresolved V genes account for under half, and no reason is known for the remainder. The DNA gave D and trimming, while V, J and clone size come from that table. This sample is represented by 88,000 or so clones; approximately 86% of them were singletons. About 7.7% of the sample comes from the top ten.

In regard to this clone: Its antigen specificity is not known. Base qualities are not provided; no much larger clone lies one nucleotide away.

Sequencing was performed on peripheral blood. The sequence came from a man aged 60 to 75 with acute or convalescent COVID-19. Recombination connected TRBV11-2 to TRBJ1-2, with 10 central nucleotides matching TRBD1. The DNA is TGTGCCAGCAGCCGAGACAGGGGGCTTAACTATGGCTACACCTTC. It encodes CASSRDRGLNYGYTF.